The rows below give T cell receptor beta chains drawn from one sample of a study of Graves' ophthalmopathy and Graves' hyperthyroidism. Via MiXCR, TCRdb re-called the multiplex PCR reads, giving one row per CDR3 protein. This table has about 370,000 distinct CDR3 sequences, about 18% appearing once. Sequencing was done on a sample of peripheral blood. Every receptor here comes from an adult woman with stable Graves' hyperthyroidism. Both conserved end residues are part of each CDR3. A D gene is named only where the DNA matches it firmly. Rows give clone size only sometimes, using once, few, many, or a class for an expanded clone.

abundance	v_gene	j_gene	d_gene	CDR3nt	CDR3aa
many	TRBV20-1	TRBJ1-1	.	TGCAGTGCTAGAGGAGGGGACGGGACTGAAGCTTTCTTT	CSARGGDGTEAFF
many	TRBV6-5	TRBJ2-5	.	TGTGCCAGCAGTTACGGGCGGGCAGAGACCCAGTACTTC	CASSYGRAETQYF
many	TRBV2	TRBJ2-5	TRBD1	TGTGCCAGCAGGGGGAGAGGGGGCGCCGGGGAGACCCAGTACTTC	CASRGRGGAGETQYF
many	TRBV30	TRBJ2-5	TRBD2	TGTGCCTGGAGCCTGGGGCTAGCGGGAGGTCAAGAGACCCAGTACTTC	CAWSLGLAGGQETQYF
many	TRBV4-2	TRBJ2-7	.	TGTGCCAGCAGCCAAGATCCGACCTACGAGCAGTACTTC	CASSQDPTYEQYF
many	TRBV6-1	TRBJ2-7	.	TGTGCCAGCAGTGGACGACATGAGGGGTACGAGCAGTACTTC	CASSGRHEGYEQYF
many	TRBV25-1	TRBJ1-3	.	TGTGCCAGCAGTGGCGGAGGTTTGGACGGAAACACCATATATTTT	CASSGGGLDGNTIYF
many	TRBV28	TRBJ2-7	TRBD1	TGTGCCAGCAGTTCCTCGGGACAGGGGGTGTCCTACGAGCAGTACTTC	CASSSSGQGVSYEQYF
once	TRBV15	TRBJ1-2	.	TGTGCCACCAGCAGCGAGTGGGACCGCTATGGCTACACCTTC	CATSSEWDRYGYTF
many	TRBV6-5	TRBJ2-5	.	TGTGCCAGCAGTTCGCCTACGGGACTTTTGGAAGAGACCCAGTACTTC	CASSSPTGLLEETQYF
many	TRBV29-1	TRBJ2-7	.	TGCAGCGTCGCCCCACCGCCCGGCTACGAGCAGTACTTC	CSVAPPPGYEQYF
many	TRBV10-3	TRBJ2-5	TRBD2	TGTGCCATCAGTGGATCGACTAGCGGGAGGGAAGAGACCCAGTACTTC	CAISGSTSGREETQYF
many	TRBV29-1	TRBJ1-2	.	TGCAGCGTTGTGCCACCGGGACGGCAGAACTATGGCTACACCTTC	CSVVPPGRQNYGYTF
.	TRBV18	TRBJ1-1	.	TGTGCCAGCTCACCACGGGCAGGAGGACTTGGAGCTTTCTTT	CASSPRAGGLGAFF
few	TRBV20-1	TRBJ2-3	.	TGCAGTGCTAGAGATCAAGGGCGGGTGGGCGCAGATACGCAGTATTTT	CSARDQGRVGADTQYF
few	TRBV4-1	TRBJ1-1	.	TGCGCCAGCAGCCATTCAGGTGGTCCTCGGGGCGCTGAAGCTTTCTTT	CASSHSGGPRGAEAFF
.	TRBV5-1	TRBJ1-1	.	TGCGCCAGCAGCTCACACCTGAACACTGAAGCTTTCTTT	CASSSHLNTEAFF
many	TRBV28	TRBJ1-1	TRBD1	TGTGCCAGCAGCCAGACAGGGGGCGCGGGCACTGAAGCTTTCTTT	CASSQTGGAGTEAFF